This TCR beta chain came from a study of T cells in Graves' hyperthyroidism and ophthalmopathy. The source material, RNA transcripts, was used to amplify TCR beta CDR3 regions. Carried out on the TCR CDR3, a first-round RT-PCR used the HTBI primer set. Using its own MiXCR run on the multiplex PCR reads, TCRdb lists one record per CDR3 protein. The profile shows around 420,000 distinct CDR3 sequences, roughly an eighth of them singletons. With regard to this clonotype: With a much larger clone just one base away, this may be a read error.

Per germline, CDR1 LNHNV and CDR2 YYDKDF (reference sequence). The CDR3 has 14 residues. The junction had 10 bases not matched to a gene; V was cut back by 5 bases and J by 7 bases. The chain links TRBV15 to TRBJ2-7, with 8 bases aligning to TRBD2. The sequencing sample was made of blood. This receptor was obtained from a woman aged 18-30 years with Graves' hyperthyroidism. CDR3 coding DNA: TGTGCCACCAGCCCTAAGCGGGAGAGGGATGAGCAGTACTTC. Translation gives CATSPKRERDEQYF.